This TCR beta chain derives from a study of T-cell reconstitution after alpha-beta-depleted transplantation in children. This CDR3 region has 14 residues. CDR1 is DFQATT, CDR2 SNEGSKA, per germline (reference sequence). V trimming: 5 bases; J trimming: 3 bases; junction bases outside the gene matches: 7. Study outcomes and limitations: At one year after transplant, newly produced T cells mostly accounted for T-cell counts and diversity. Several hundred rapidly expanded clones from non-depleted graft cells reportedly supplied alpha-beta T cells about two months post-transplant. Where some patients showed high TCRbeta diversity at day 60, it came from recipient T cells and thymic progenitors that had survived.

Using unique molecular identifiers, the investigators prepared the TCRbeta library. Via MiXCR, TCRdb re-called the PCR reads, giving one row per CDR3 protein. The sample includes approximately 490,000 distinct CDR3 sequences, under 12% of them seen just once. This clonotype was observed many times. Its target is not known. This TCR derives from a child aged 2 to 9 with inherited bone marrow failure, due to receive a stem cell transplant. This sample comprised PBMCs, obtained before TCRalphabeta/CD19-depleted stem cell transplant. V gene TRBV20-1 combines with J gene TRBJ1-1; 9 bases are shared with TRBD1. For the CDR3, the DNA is TGCAGTGCTTTACCACAGGGGGCGGACACTGAAGCTTTCTTT. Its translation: CSALPQGADTEAFF.